What follows is one TCR beta chain and its context. Its antigen remains undetermined. Base quality data are lacking; no much larger clone is found one base away. The cohort was made up of approximately 700 healthy bone marrow donors. At the time of sampling, every cohort member was nominally healthy, though immune exposures that went unrecorded were likely present. The donor was CMV seropositive and was included in the group of 250 to 300 seropositive cohort members. A peripheral blood sample was provided by each donor, and peripheral blood mononuclear cells were used for TCR beta sequencing. The Qiagen DNeasy Blood Extraction Kit was used to extract genomic DNA from the blood cell samples. Including the terminal cysteine and phenylalanine, the CDR3 comprises 15 residues. Of all the DNA, just the CDR3 is kept, 45 bases in frame from base 1. V is trimmed back by 6 bases and J by 3 bases, and the junction contains 10 bases that no gene match accounts for. The germline V gene encodes CDR1 SNHLY and CDR2 FYNNEI.

These data belong to a study of cytomegalovirus exposure and HLA in healthy donors (TCRdb year 2017). A note on the overall study: According to an earlier analysis of 587 of the donors, roughly 180 million T cells yielded 117 million unique TCR beta sequences and less than 300 Gb of sequence data. To predict cytomegalovirus infection status, the study combined high-throughput TCR immunosequencing, statistical association of individual TCRs with disease status, and machine learning. A few DR-DQ haplotypes were treated as single units for association and clustering because of strong linkage in the cohort. Of the approximately 400 genotyped donors, 65% to 90% were placed in the genetic ancestry cluster associated with self-reported Caucasian donors. Among about 410 genotyped donors of the cohort, an average of approximately 200,000 unique TCR beta nucleotide sequences was sequenced per donor, of which approximately 19% were non-productive. In the later analysis, no new phenotypic data were used to find candidate immune exposures; instead, reliance was placed on TCR beta sequences and their occurrence across donors. To study patterns of TCR occurrence, a later analysis re-analyzed previously published TCR beta repertoires from 666 donors and added high-resolution HLA genotyping. Typing coverage differed by locus: A, B, C, DRB1 and DQB1 were typed in about 620-630 donors, DQA1 in roughly 510, DPA1 in 600 to 610, and DPB1 in 472. Every repertoire in the discovery cohort had been generated on one and the same sequencing platform. Donor age, sex, ethnicity and CMV serostatus were collected together with the repertoire data. About 280 gigabases of sequencing data and approximately 93 million unique TCR sequences were included in an early release covering roughly 600 HLA-typed donors. In addition to the first cohort of 500 to 850 subjects, a separate validation cohort of 130 or so different subjects was used. Using immunosequencing, the study profiled T cell repertoires from about 620 subjects and related those repertoires to cytomegalovirus serostatus. The study was designed to test whether signatures of past pathogen exposure could be identified by cataloging public T cell receptors. HLA typing covered class I and class II loci at four-digit resolution. An earlier analysis of roughly 600 of the donors used high-throughput TCR beta sequencing to judge whether each TCR beta V gene segment behaved as functional or pseudogenic. A later genetic analysis took genome-wide SNP genotypes for about three fifths of the roughly 670 donors and used that subset as a discovery cohort. What the work shows at the level of the full study, not this receptor alone: Seventeen rarely observed V segments, including chromosome 9 orphons, were excluded from the earlier analysis of about 610 of the donors because counts were too low. At a false discovery rate of 0.05, a later analysis linked 15,000 to 20,000 TCR beta sequences to specific HLA alleles. Assigning TCR associations to individual alleles was difficult when HLA alleles, especially DR and DQ, strongly co-occurred. According to a later analysis, most CMV-associated TCR beta chains appeared to be HLA-restricted, and the HLA associations seemed to be driven largely by CMV exposure. In a later analysis, HLA-associated TCR beta chains were found to be more clonally expanded and to have lower generation probabilities than equally common non-associated chains. Roughly uniform sequencing depth across donors was assumed in presence/absence analyses, although this assumption may not hold. The study listed around 160 TCR beta chains as associated with cytomegalovirus. A further reported finding was that TCR beta sequences accurately predicted the HLA-A and HLA-B alleles for most subjects in the first cohort. In a later genetic analysis, a missense DCLRE1C variant was associated with V-gene and J-gene trimming of TCR beta chains, and the association was replicated in an independent cohort. A cluster of highly shared sequence variants was judged likely to represent a technical artifact of the sequencing pipeline. CMV serostatus was the only immune exposure information available for the cohort. In both the original and validation cohorts, the classifier was reported to diagnose cytomegalovirus status with high specificity and sensitivity. Most TCR sequences were seen in very few donors, while some public TCRs were found in many individuals. In a later genetic analysis, fewer N-insertions in productive TCRs were reported among donors in an Asian-associated ancestry cluster than the approximately 710-donor mean. In vitro tests confirmed that a few of the cytomegalovirus-associated TCR beta chains recognize cytomegalovirus antigens. Several of the top co-occurrence clusters appeared to be linked to parvovirus B19, influenza, CMV and Epstein-Barr virus, according to a later analysis. The authors suggested that the approach could potentially be generalized to other disease states and immunological phenotypes. Linkage disequilibrium might explain the correlated functional status among segregating V segments, but an unknown experimental factor could not be ruled out. In a later analysis, TCR association rates were found to vary across HLA loci, with the most associated TCRs seen for DRB1 alleles and the fewest for HLA-C alleles. In an earlier analysis of under 600 of the donors, most TCR beta V segments were observed in productive rearrangements about 90% or about 30% of the time, broadly matching IMGT annotations. Only TCR beta chains were sequenced in this cohort, and the absence of alpha or paired-chain data limited detectable features. Because HLA typing was unavailable for some donors at each locus, only the typed subset was used in association tests. Because the 87-base-pair reads could not distinguish some IMGT-functional V segments, including TRBV6-2 and TRBV6-3, those segments were excluded.

Receptor amplification or capture employed the immunoSEQ multiplex PCR assay. For the multiplex PCR, a mixture combining 60 forward primers for TCR Vbeta segments and 13 reverse primers for TCR Jbeta segments was used. A multiplex PCR assay on genomic DNA amplified the CDR3 region of rearranged TCR beta genes. The amplified TCR beta libraries were sequenced on the Illumina HiSeq System as 87-base-pair reads. Under the source paper's analysis protocol: A later analysis counted about 80 million unique TCR beta chains across the 650 to 800 repertoires, and roughly 9.9 million of these chains were shared by at least two donors. Raw reads were error-corrected and collapsed into unique sequences with a nearest-neighbor algorithm that merged closely related sequences to remove PCR and sequencing errors. To assign V, D and J gene segments, CDR3 sequences were aligned to IMGT reference sequences. For a sequence to be retained, a match of at least six nucleotides was required to both a V gene segment and a J gene segment. A rearrangement was called productive if the CDR3 had no stop codons and remained in frame with V and J, and every other rearrangement was called non-productive. CDR3 was defined according to IMGT convention as the region running from the second conserved V-encoded cysteine to the conserved J-encoded phenylalanine. In an earlier analysis of approximately 500 of the donors, sequences lacking an unambiguous match to a single V gene segment were excluded. An earlier analysis of a few hundred of the donors called V segments functional above 56.7% productive rearrangements and segregating when the between-donor standard deviation exceeded 5%. A statistical classification framework was developed to diagnose cytomegalovirus status using the catalog of TCR beta chain sequences. In a later analysis, V and J genes were assigned by comparing TCR nucleotide sequences against IMGT/GENE-DB human TR gene sequences. In a later analysis, CDR3 sequences and most-parsimonious VDJ recombination scenarios were assigned using the TCRdist pipeline. A later analysis defined each TCR beta chain by its CDR3 amino acid sequence plus V-gene family, and excluded reads lacking a unique V-gene family. A later analysis removed 592 highly shared, low-generation-probability nucleotide sequences to deal with suspected cross-contamination and a sequencing artifact. For each public chain, a later analysis derived a clonal expansion index from normalized ranks of inferred template counts within each repertoire. A later analysis computed generation probabilities with a VDJ recombination model fitted to out-of-frame rearrangements, and checked the results against IGoR. In a later analysis, TCR-TCR, TCR-HLA and TCR-CMV co-occurrence was scored with hypergeometric tests, and a repertoire-size bias correction was applied to TCR pairs. A later analysis estimated false discovery rates by permuting HLA or CMV assignments 20 times. In a later analysis, co-occurring TCRs were grouped using DBSCAN, with TCRdist sequence similarity added in when clustering inside HLA-allele-positive subsets. For co-occurrence clustering, repertoires with fewer than 30,000 or more than 120,000 public chains were excluded, along with 5 or 6 repertoires with anomalous nucleotide sharing. The table comes from immuneACCESS by way of TCRdb, which keeps in-frame sequences with V and J called. Part of the clones is missing from these tables; in studies checked, under half for an unresolved V gene and the rest for unknown reasons. Clone size and V and J calls were adopted from that table, with D and trimming inferred from the DNA. The table for this sample lists approximately 100,000 clones; around 72% of them were counted only once. Approximately 11% of the sample is taken by the ten largest.

The chain links TRBV2 with TRBJ2-7; TRBD1 matches 8 bases in the middle. The material sequenced was PBMCs. The TCR originated in a man younger than 35 in good health and CMV-seropositive. In nucleotide form, the sequence is TGTGCCAGCAGAGCGGACAGGGTGGGAATCTACGAGCAGTACTTC. This gives the protein CASRADRVGIYEQYF.